This TCR beta chain emerged from a study of Ad26.COV2.S vaccination and SARS-CoV-2 variants. Study-wide context: Intramuscular Ad26.COV2.S doses were given once or twice, 56 days apart.

This clone has just a few counts. As yet, its antigen is unknown. Whole-study results and caveats: Responses of spike-specific T cells (both CD8+ and CD4+) reportedly showed substantial breadth after vaccination. With respect to non-spike TCR breadth, vaccine and placebo recipients were similar.

Treatment specified: roughly 19 received Ad26.COV2.S at low or high dose, single or two shots; about 5 received placebo; per-sample allocation not given. After the first vaccine or placebo injection, samples were drawn on day 63. In Boston, the donor was an adult between 18-55 years of age. Method: immunoSEQ multiplex PCR; TCRdb's copy keeps in-frame clones and lacks some. The data show some 640,000 clones, with roughly 90% seen just once and about 1.5% held by the top ten. This receptor was taken from a person between 18 and 65 years old who received the Ad26.COV2.S COVID-19 vaccine or a placebo. Material: peripheral blood, obtained in a trial of Ad26.COV2.S vaccine versus placebo.

The CDR3 reads CASSVVEQGKYGYTF. CDR3 in DNA: TGTGCCAGCAGCGTAGTGGAACAGGGGAAGTATGGCTACACCTTC. The chain employs TRBV9 and TRBJ1-2; TRBD1 aligns across 7 bases. CDR1 is SGDLS and CDR2 is YYNGEE in the germline V gene. Germline trimming cut 0 bases from V and 5 bases from J; bases unmatched to any gene: 7. CDR3 length: 15 residues.